These T cell receptor beta chains were read from a single sample in a study of PD-L1 blockade in urothelial cancer. The data were produced by immunoSEQ multiplex PCR, yet TCRdb's version contains in-frame clones alone and is incomplete. The sample yields 100,000 or so clones, approximately 85% seen once. The specimen comprised PBMCs, sampled around atezolizumab (anti-PD-L1) treatment. These receptor sequences come from a man aged 50 to 60 with urothelial cancer. CDR3s include the opening cysteine and the closing phenylalanine or tryptophan.

TRBV19	TRBJ1-6	CASSPARSYNSPLHF
TRBV28	TRBJ2-1	CASSLIGRLDEQFF
TRBV6-1	TRBJ1-5	CASSEAGDRGYNQPQHF
TRBV7-2	TRBJ1-6	CASSLGLQADSPLHF
TRBV4-1	TRBJ2-3	CASSQDEVIFTDTQYF
TRBV7-8	TRBJ2-7	CASSLAGSGKYEQYF
TRBV5-1	TRBJ2-7	CASSLGAGTTYEQYF
TRBV28	TRBJ1-2	CASRDIAQGYGYTF
TRBV5-1	TRBJ2-1	CASSFTSGSRYNEQFF
TRBV19	TRBJ1-2	CASHHRGQGANYGYTF
TRBV5-1	TRBJ2-7	CASSRGQDSSYEQYF
TRBV5-1	TRBJ1-2	CASSFDRVGDYGYTF
TRBV29-1	TRBJ1-2	CSVGQGIYGYTF
TRBV11-3	TRBJ2-3	CASSLLTGGTDTQYF
TRBV13	TRBJ2-7	CASSSYSGTGTYEQYF
TRBV30	TRBJ2-7	CAWRLAGTYEQYF
TRBV6-9	TRBJ2-7	CASSTYGGAYEQYF
TRBV10-3	TRBJ1-2	CAISPDRGNYGYTF
TRBV6-6	TRBJ1-1	CASSYNRQHTEAFF
TRBV4-1	TRBJ2-7	CASSQEPRTSGTYEQYF
TRBV27	TRBJ2-7	CASSRLAGVSYEQYF
TRBV7-9	TRBJ2-3	CASSVQGAGTDTQYF
TRBV12-5	TRBJ2-2	CASVGWLFF
TRBV25-1	TRBJ2-1	CASSRRGTGENEQFF
TRBV29-1	TRBJ2-1	CSVKGRYSQHSYNEQFF